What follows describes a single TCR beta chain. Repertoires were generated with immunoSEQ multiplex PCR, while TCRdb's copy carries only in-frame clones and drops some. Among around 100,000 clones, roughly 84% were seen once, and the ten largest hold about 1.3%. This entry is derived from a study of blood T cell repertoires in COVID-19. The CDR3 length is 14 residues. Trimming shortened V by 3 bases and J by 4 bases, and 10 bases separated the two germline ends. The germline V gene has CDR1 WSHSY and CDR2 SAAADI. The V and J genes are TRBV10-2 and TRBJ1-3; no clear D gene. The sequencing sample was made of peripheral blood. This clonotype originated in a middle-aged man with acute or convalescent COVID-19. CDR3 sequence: CASSDVGVGNTIYF. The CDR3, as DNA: TGCGCCAGCAGTGATGTCGGGGTCGGAAACACCATATATTTT.